This T cell receptor beta chain appears in the sequencing data of a study of T cells in Graves' hyperthyroidism and ophthalmopathy. This clonotype showed up just a few times. Antigen: not known. In making diagnoses, clinical symptoms, serum thyroxine and TRAb, thyroid ultrasound and orbital computed tomography were all used. The CDR3 regions of TCR beta were amplified from RNA transcripts. The TCR CDR3 first-round RT-PCR relied on the HTBI primer set. A single record per CDR3 protein comes from TCRdb applying MiXCR to the multiplex PCR reads. This table holds 300,000 to 450,000 distinct CDR3 sequences, less than 20% found once. Study-wide points: Most clonotypes expanded in the thyroid (above 0.001) were also present in blood.

Germline CDR1 MDHEN, CDR2 SYDVKM. CDR3 size: 14 residues. V lost 6 bases, J lost 3 bases, and 15 bases lay in between. The sequence came from a woman in her thirties or forties with Graves' ophthalmopathy. The sequenced sample consisted of blood. This rearrangement joins TRBV28 to TRBJ2-7, with a possible D match to TRBD1 (6 bases). CDR3 region: CASRLLMDSYEQYF. CDR3 coding DNA: TGTGCCAGCAGATTACTCATGGACAGCTACGAGCAGTACTTC.